The 20 T cell receptor beta chains below were found in one sample sequenced in a study of T cells in localized non-small cell lung cancer. Repertoires were generated with immunoSEQ multiplex PCR, while TCRdb's copy carries only in-frame clones and drops some. This sample carries approximately 900 clones, about a fifth of them seen once, and the ten largest clones take approximately 15%. The source material was lung tumor tissue, sampled before any cancer treatment. The receptors shown here come from a male donor older than 55 with stage I lung adenocarcinoma.

This clone came up a few times. In DNA form, the CDR3 reads TGTGCCAGCAGTTACGGATTCGGCGGGTCCTTAACCGGGGAGCTGTTTTTT. It codes for CASSYGFGGSLTGELFF. This chain connects TRBV6-8 to TRBJ2-2; possibly TRBD2 for D (5 bases). The V end was cut by 2 bases, the J end by 5 bases, with 18 bases between. The germline V gene encodes CDR1 MNHGY and CDR2 SAAAGT. The CDR3 contains 17 residues.

This clone was seen only once. CDR3 sequence (DNA): TGCGCCAGCAGCCCTACAGGGATAACTAATGAAAAACTGTTTTTT. It specifies CASSPTGITNEKLFF. The chain couples TRBV5-1 to TRBJ1-4, with D possibly TRBD1 on 6 matching bases. This CDR3 has 15 residues. V dropped 4 bases and J dropped 1 base, with 11 bases sitting between them. Germline V gives CDR1 SGHRS, CDR2 YFSETQ. Variable domain in full (rest from reference TRBV5-1 and TRBJ1-4): KAGVTQTPRYLIKTRGQQVTLSCSPISGHRSVSWYQQTPGQGLQFLFEYFSETQRNKGNFPGRFSGRQFSNSRSEMNVSTLELGDSALYLCASSPTGITNEKLFFGSGTQLSVL.

There are a few counts of this clone. The genes are TRBV11-3 and TRBJ1-1; unclear D gene. This CDR3 comprises 14 residues. The V gene's germline CDR1 is SGHNT and CDR2 YENEEA. Trimming removed 0 bases at V and 0 bases at J, with 5 bases between. CDR3 nucleotide sequence: TGTGCCAGCAGCTTAGAGGGCATGAACACTGAAGCTTTCTTT. It yields the protein CASSLEGMNTEAFF.

The rearrangement links TRBV25-1 to TRBJ2-1, with D perhaps assigned TRBD1 or TRBD2 (6 bases each). Germline CDR1 is MGHDK and CDR2 is SYGVNS. The CDR3 consists of 16 residues. V lost 4 bases to trimming and J lost 4 bases, with 17 bases between them. The CDR3 loop reads CASSARGVSVYNEQFF. In nucleotides, the CDR3 is TGTGCCAGCAGTGCAAGGGGGGTCTCGGTGTACAATGAGCAGTTCTTC.

This chain uses TRBV11-3 with TRBJ1-1; D is unresolved. Trimming removed 1 base at V and 3 bases at J, with 15 bases between. Germline V gene data show CDR1 as SGHNT and CDR2 as YENEEA. The CDR3 sequence is 16 residues long. In DNA, the CDR3 is TGTGCCAGCAGCTTAGTTGGCCGGCTCCGAGACACTGAAGCTTTCTTT. The encoded protein is CASSLVGRLRDTEAFF. The full variable domain, completed using reference TRBV11-3 and TRBJ1-1, is EAGVVQSPRYKIIEKKQPVAFWCNPISGHNTLYWYLQNLGQGPELLIRYENEEAVDDSQLPKDRFSAERLKGVDSTLKIQPAELGDSAVYLCASSLVGRLRDTEAFFGQGTRLTVV.

This clone is categorized as medium-sized. The chain employs TRBV6-8 and TRBJ1-2; D unclear. V was shortened by 2 bases and J by 6 bases, with 13 bases between the two germline ends. Germline loops: CDR1 MNHGY, CDR2 SAAAGT. CDR3 length: 14 residues. For the CDR3, the DNA is TGTGCCAGCAGTTACGATAGTGGAAAGGATGGCTACACCTTC. The encoded protein is CASSYDSGKDGYTF.

This clone has a handful of counts. As DNA, the CDR3 is TGTGCCAGCAGCGTAAACATCAACACCGGGGAGCTGTTTTTT. Encoded protein: CASSVNINTGELFF. V gene TRBV9 combines with J gene TRBJ2-2, with D uncertain. This CDR3 region has 14 residues. V shed 1 base and J shed 2 bases, with 6 bases lying between them. CDR1 SGDLS and CDR2 YYNGEE come from the germline V gene.

By share of the sample, this clone is hyperexpanded. This chain links TRBV14 with TRBJ2-5; D call uncertain. This CDR3 comprises 15 residues. Germline values: CDR1 SGHDN, CDR2 FVKESK. Trimming cost V 4 bases and J 5 bases, with 17 bases left between them. CDR3 in DNA: TGTGCCAGCAGCCCCCCTGCAGGAATACGGGAGACCCAGTACTTC. Its translation is CASSPPAGIRETQYF.

This clone appeared a few times. V is TRBV11-3 and J is TRBJ2-5; 8 bases align to TRBD2. The CDR3 has 15 residues. Germline trimming cut 5 bases from V and 3 bases from J; bases unmatched to any gene: 8. In germline, CDR1 is SGHNT, CDR2 YENEEA. CDR3 sequence reads: CASSMGLGVKETQYF. Here the CDR3 DNA reads TGTGCCAGCAGCATGGGACTAGGGGTAAAAGAGACCCAGTACTTC.

The V gene is TRBV18, the J gene TRBJ2-5, with unresolved D. The CDR3 totals 14 residues. V lost 6 bases to trimming and J lost 2 bases, with 13 bases between them. Germline CDR1 and CDR2: KGHSH and LQKENI. The CDR3 is CASSPSLRQETQYF. The CDR3 DNA is TGTGCCAGCTCGCCCAGCCTGAGGCAAGAGACCCAGTACTTC.

This clone counts as medium-sized. V is TRBV11-3 and J is TRBJ2-3, with D perhaps matching TRBD2 (6 bases). Germline V gene sequence: CDR1 SGHNT, CDR2 YENEEA. Trimming removed 5 bases from V and 8 bases from J, with 26 bases in between. This CDR3 is built from 17 residues. The CDR3, as DNA: TGTGCCAGCAGCCCCATGAATCCGGGACCGCTGGGGGGTACGCAGTATTTT. It encodes CASSPMNPGPLGGTQYF.

This chain joins TRBV30 and TRBJ1-2; 8 bases agree with TRBD1. V trimming: 0 bases; J trimming: 6 bases; junction bases outside the gene matches: 6. This CDR3 is 14 amino acids long. Germline V gene data show CDR1 as GTSNPN and CDR2 as SVGIG (reference sequence). CDR3 region: CAWSVAGGAHGYTF. CDR3 sequence (DNA): TGTGCCTGGAGTGTGGCAGGGGGCGCGCATGGCTACACCTTC.

This clone was recorded once. The chain recombines TRBV19 with TRBJ2-7, with D maybe TRBD1 (5 bases). Germline values: CDR1 LNHDA, CDR2 SQIVND (reference sequence). The CDR3 is made up of 13 amino acids. V lost 5 bases and J lost 3, with 11 bases in between. CDR3 protein: CASSLRTHYEQYF. The CDR3, as DNA: TGTGCCAGTAGTCTGCGGACACACTACGAGCAGTACTTC.

This clone showed up just a few times. The chain combines TRBV28 with TRBJ1-1, with a weak D call TRBD1 (5 bases). From germline, CDR1 is MDHEN and CDR2 SYDVKM. The CDR3 sequence is 15 residues long. V lost 6 bases to trimming and J lost 0 bases, with 14 bases between them. CDR3: CASSLLGQMNTEAFF. In DNA, the CDR3 is TGTGCCAGCAGCCTACTGGGGCAAATGAACACTGAAGCTTTCTTT.

This clone turned up a few times. J is TRBJ2-7 and V is TRBV4-1; D is uncertain. Germline V gives CDR1 MGHRA, CDR2 YSYEKL. V lost 2 bases and J lost 3, with 11 bases in between. This CDR3 contains 14 residues. CDR3 bases: TGCGCCAGCAGCCAACAAGCGCATAACTACGAGCAGTACTTC. Its translation is CASSQQAHNYEQYF.

The table lists this clone with a few counts. The chain couples TRBV18 to TRBJ1-1; no definite D call. Trimming stripped 6 bases from V and 0 bases from J, with 11 bases between. From germline, CDR1 is KGHSH and CDR2 LQKENI. The CDR3 covers 14 residues. CDR3 sequence (DNA): TGTGCCAGCTCTACCCGGGCCGTGAACACTGAAGCTTTCTTT. Encoded protein: CASSTRAVNTEAFF.

This clone was counted between two and nine times. The genes are TRBV6-1 and TRBJ1-2; D ambiguous. V lost 2 bases and J 6 bases, leaving 19 bases between the germline ends. The CDR3 runs to 16 residues. Germline V gene sequence: CDR1 MNHNS, CDR2 SASEGT. Here the CDR3 reads CASSEPRERLFDGYTF. Written as DNA, the CDR3 is TGTGCCAGCAGTGAACCTCGAGAGAGACTGTTTGATGGCTACACCTTC.

The chain has TRBV29-1 and TRBJ2-2, with a tentative D call TRBD2 (5 bases). The CDR3 spans 13 residues. Germline V gene data show CDR1 as SQVTM and CDR2 as ANQGSEA. Trimming cost V 8 bases and J 2 bases, with 12 bases left between them. CDR3 sequence: CSSLTGNTGELFF. In DNA, the CDR3 is TGCAGCTCCTTGACGGGAAACACCGGGGAGCTGTTTTTT.

This clone was recorded a few times. The chain has TRBV29-1 and TRBJ1-2; TRBD1 matches 8 bases. Germline CDR1 is SQVTM and CDR2 is ANQGSEA. There are 15 residues in the CDR3. The trim removed 8 bases at V and 1 base at J, leaving 12 bases unmatched. The CDR3 region is CSIGQGRDINYGYTF. The CDR3 coding sequence is TGCAGCATAGGACAGGGACGAGATATTAACTATGGCTACACCTTC.

By proportion, this clone is medium-sized. CDR3 sequence reads: CASSYRDNYNEQFF. CDR3 nucleotide sequence: TGTGCCAGCAGCTACCGGGACAACTACAATGAGCAGTTCTTC. The chain combines TRBV11-3 with TRBJ2-1, with D perhaps TRBD1 (6 bases). The CDR3 is 14 amino acids. Trimming cost V 4 bases and J 3 bases, with 10 bases left between them. CDR1 and CDR2 from the germline V gene are SGHNT and YENEEA. Supplemented by reference TRBV11-3 and TRBJ2-1, the full variable domain reads EAGVVQSPRYKIIEKKQPVAFWCNPISGHNTLYWYLQNLGQGPELLIRYENEEAVDDSQLPKDRFSAERLKGVDSTLKIQPAELGDSAVYLCASSYRDNYNEQFFGPGTRLTVL.